Listed here is a single TCR beta chain. The antigen this receptor binds is unknown. There are no base qualities to consult, and no much larger clone falls within one base. This entry belongs to a study of blood T cells in healthy people across ages (dated by TCRdb to 2014 to 2015). Describing the broader study: In model experiments, template switching captured about one uniquely barcoded TCR beta cDNA molecule for every two T cells. The study measured age-related changes in TCR beta repertoire diversity using deep sequencing normalized with unique cDNA molecular identifiers. The donors were divided into four age groups: young (average roughly 17 years), middle-aged (under 40), aged (approximately 64) and long-lived (roughly 82). For two donors (one aged 18 to 30 and one aged 80 or older), the study analyzed two additional independent replicas of 1 million unique cDNA reads from the same blood draw.

Library prep was done by 5' RACE. Instrument on record: Illumina HiSeq 2500. The second PCR ran for about 6 to 11 cycles and used a J-beta primer mix along with a sample-barcoded 5' primer. A unique molecular identifier was introduced onto each TCR beta cDNA molecule by a template-switch 5' adaptor carrying 12 random nucleotides. Each sample yielded at least 3 million CDR3-containing paired-end reads. The Mint cDNA synthesis kit, primed by a TRBC-specific oligonucleotide, was used to synthesize first-strand cDNA from all RNA. After uracil-DNA glycosylase treatment, a first 18-cycle PCR used universal primers M1SS and BC2_uni_R on all cDNA. The original pipeline was this. For normalization, 1 million high-quality reads, each with a distinct molecular identifier, were randomly selected from each sample. Instead of being binned into consensus sequences, reads that shared molecular identifiers were thrown out. CDR3 identification, clonotype clustering and error correction used MiTCR with a Q25 quality threshold and the strictest error-elimination algorithm. A nonparametric unseen species model with Euler transformation was used to estimate lower-bound total TCR beta diversity. In-frame beta chains were kept once TCRdb had trimmed the public reads at Q25 with fastp and called clones with MiXCR. All rows with the same CDR3 protein become a single entry with the most common DNA and genes. TCRdb's processing, not the authors', yielded these V and J calls. Present in this sample are 780,000 or so distinct CDR3 sequences, 20% to 30% of which were seen just once. The ten largest make up under 4.5% of the sample.

Systemically healthy Caucasian individuals from Russia, approximately 39 in total and aged about 6 to 90 years, were included as donors. Each donor gave about 9.7 milliliters of peripheral blood, drawn into EDTA-treated Vacutainer tubes. Ficoll-Paque density-gradient centrifugation was used to isolate PBMCs, with at least 7 million per sample. Total RNA, at least 6 micrograms per sample, was extracted from PBMCs with Trizol reagent. The percentages of naive CD45RAhigh/CD27high T cells were determined by flow cytometry on a PBMC aliquot from every donor. The germline V gene encodes CDR1 SQVTM and CDR2 ANQGSEA. V loses 2 bases, J loses 6 bases, and the germline ends lie 16 bases apart. Spanning cysteine to phenylalanine, the CDR3 consists of 14 amino acids. Only the CDR3 DNA stays, 42 bases, in frame from base 1. Beyond this particular receptor, the publication reports: Estimates of total diversity based on one million sequenced T cells were considered lower bounds and underestimates. Observed TCR beta diversity correlated strongly with the percentage of naive T cells measured by flow cytometry. Since profiling was done on bulk unsorted PBMCs, naive and antigen-experienced compartments could not be conclusively compared. As age increased, observed TCR beta diversity per million T cells dropped in a roughly linear way, and a significant reduction was already evident by age 40. Because the CMV infection status of the donors was unknown, age-related changes in expanded clonotypes may potentially have been confounded. Compared with the aged group, more naive CD4+ T cells, fewer expanded clones and increased TCR diversity were shown by the long-lived group, suggesting age selection.

The same sample was also studied in work on T cells of mothers and their children. The second publication reports: The donors were nine systemically healthy Caucasian individuals, made up of three mothers and their six children. cDNA synthesis consumed the entire amount of extracted RNA, loaded at roughly 1.5 ug RNA in each 15 ul reaction. In the second PCR, the M1S primer introduced both the sample barcodes and 2-4 random nucleotides. Over 10 million TCR beta CDR3 reads came from each mother, compared with several million reads from each child. In both related and unrelated pairs, thymic selection shapes the output of TCR recombination in a similar way, with inherited differences having only a minor effect. Normalized repertoire overlap in related mother-child pairs was always slightly higher than in unrelated mother-child pairs, but the difference was never significant. No persistent microchimeric T cell clones were found, with a detection sensitivity of 75 to 100 clones per million clonotypes. In the study, deep NGS was used to compare the TCR beta repertoires of mothers and children, and features distinguishing related mother-child pairs from unrelated individuals were sought. The mean age was roughly 44 +/- 4 years for the mothers and about 12 +/- 4 years for the children. After adapters were ligated using NEBNext reagents, the libraries underwent 100+100 nt paired-end sequencing on an Illumina HiSeq 2000. To avoid cross-contamination, the mother libraries and the child libraries were prepared a month apart and sequenced in separate runs. For each donor, between roughly 500,000 and 2,200,000 distinct TCR beta clonotypes were identified. Naive TCR beta clonotypes were estimated from low-frequency clonotypes matched to each donor's FACS-determined naive share, without sorting.

The sequence came from a boy aged 5-17 years in good health. Sequencing was performed on blood. The V gene is TRBV29-1 and the J gene is TRBJ1-1, with the D segment identity uncertain. Read as DNA, the sequence is TGCAGCGTTGAAATATCGGGCCGGGAGGCTGAAGCTTTCTTT. Translated, it gives CSVEISGREAEAFF.